This T cell receptor beta chain was found in a study of T cells in Graves' hyperthyroidism and ophthalmopathy. Across the study: Upon initial diagnosis and before any treatment, peripheral blood was collected.

RNA transcripts served as the template for amplifying TCR beta CDR3 regions. The HTBI primer set was used in a first-round RT-PCR of the TCR CDR3. TCRdb called the multiplex PCR reads again in MiXCR, with one record for every CDR3 protein. The sample holds about 590,000 distinct CDR3 sequences, more than 15% seen once. An absence of ophthalmopathy progression within 18 months meant stable Graves' hyperthyroidism. Clinicians diagnosed patients from clinical symptoms, serum thyroxine and TRAb, thyroid ultrasound and orbital computed tomography. Per germline, CDR1 SQVTM and CDR2 ANQGSEA. V dropped 4 bases and J dropped 6; count of bases not matched to a gene: 13. This CDR3 is built from 15 residues. This clonotype was seen repeatedly, ten times or more.

V and J are TRBV29-1 and TRBJ2-7, with 9 bases fitting TRBD1. Sequencing was done on a sample of blood. The receptor was derived from a woman aged 25-40 years with Graves' hyperthyroidism. The CDR3 coding sequence is TGCAGCGTTGTAGACGGGGACAGGGCGTTGAGCGAGCAGTACTTC. Amino acid sequence: CSVVDGDRALSEQYF.